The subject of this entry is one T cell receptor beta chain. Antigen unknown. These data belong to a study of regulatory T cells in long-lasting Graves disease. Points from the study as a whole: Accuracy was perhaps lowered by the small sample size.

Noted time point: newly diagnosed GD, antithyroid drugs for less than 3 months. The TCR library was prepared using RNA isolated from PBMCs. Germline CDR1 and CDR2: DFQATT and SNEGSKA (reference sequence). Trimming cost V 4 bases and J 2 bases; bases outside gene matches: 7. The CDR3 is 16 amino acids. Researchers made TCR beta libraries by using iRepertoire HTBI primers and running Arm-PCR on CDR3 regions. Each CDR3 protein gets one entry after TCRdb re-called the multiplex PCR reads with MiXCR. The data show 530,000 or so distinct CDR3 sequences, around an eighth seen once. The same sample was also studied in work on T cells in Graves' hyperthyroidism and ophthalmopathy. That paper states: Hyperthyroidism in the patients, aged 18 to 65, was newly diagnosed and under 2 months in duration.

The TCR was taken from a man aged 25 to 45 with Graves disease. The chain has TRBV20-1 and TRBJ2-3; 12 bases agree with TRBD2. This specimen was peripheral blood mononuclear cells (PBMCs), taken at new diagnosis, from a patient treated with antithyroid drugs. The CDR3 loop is CSAKKGLAGFTDTQYF. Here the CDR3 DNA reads TGCAGTGCTAAAAAGGGACTAGCGGGCTTCACAGATACGCAGTATTTT.